What follows are 3 T cell receptor beta chains derived from one specimen sequenced in a study of identical twins. TCRdb re-derived calls from the 5' RACE reads in MiXCR, one entry per CDR3 protein. The sample holds 470,000 or so distinct CDR3 sequences, 24% seen once. The same data also went into a second study, on T cells expressing NK-cell markers.

Sequencing was performed on CD4+ T cells sorted from blood. The source of these receptors is a woman between 18 and 29 years old in good health.

The V call is TRBV27, the J call TRBJ2-7, with D perhaps TRBD1 (5 bases). Trimming left V 6 bases short and J 4 bases short, with 13 bases between. The CDR3 spans 13 residues. Germline CDR1 reads MNHEY; CDR2 reads SMNVEV (reference sequence). This CDR3 is CASSTTGRYEQYF. CDR3 bases: TGTGCCAGCAGCACCACAGGAAGATACGAGCAGTACTTC.

Note on this clonotype: Germline is not matched at one junction end, which may reflect a read error. The genes are TRBV5-1 and TRBJ1-1, with D uncertain. In germline, CDR1 is SGHRS, CDR2 YFSETQ. The CDR3 is 16 residues long. The CDR3 DNA reads TGCGCCAGCAGCTTGGAACGGGTAGCTCGGAACACTAAAGCTTTCTTT. Translating gives CASSLERVARNTKAFF.

The sample holds a few counts of this clonotype. DNA for the CDR3: TGCGCCAGCAGCATAATGACAGATACTGAAGCTTTCTTT. This gives the protein CASSIMTDTEAFF. The chain links TRBV5-1 to TRBJ1-1, with D perhaps matching TRBD1 (5 bases). Trimming left V 4 bases short and J 5 bases short, with 12 bases between. CDR3 length equals 13 residues. Germline lookup yields CDR1 SGHRS and CDR2 YFSETQ.